This T cell receptor (beta chain) was obtained from a study of naive and memory T cell subsets. This clonotype was counted at least ten times. Antigen unknown. Ligated cDNA underwent four rounds of PCR with nested alpha and beta constant region primers and SP2. One entry per CDR3 protein results from TCRdb running MiXCR on the 5' RACE reads. The sample carries approximately 58,000 distinct CDR3 sequences, 5.5% to 8.5% recorded once. Notes on the study in general: TCR transcript changes with activation or differentiation may affect this RNA method.

TCR cDNA received a 3' ligated oligonucleotide that carried a UMI. RNA was extracted from roughly 2.6 ml of whole blood of healthy adults. Cells were not sorted; total RNA input targeted 1 to 1000 ng. The clonotype was recovered from a male donor in good health.

The CDR3 sequence: CASSQDPAVNSPLHF. Written as DNA, the CDR3 is TGCGCCAGCAGCCAAGATCCGGCGGTGAATTCACCCCTCCACTTT. V is TRBV4-1 and J is TRBJ1-6; D is ambiguous. V was shortened by 0 bases and J by 7 bases, with 10 bases between the two germline ends. The CDR3 sequence is 15 residues long. The germline gives CDR1 MGHRA, CDR2 YSYEKL.